This TCR beta chain was profiled in a study of T cells in Graves' hyperthyroidism and ophthalmopathy. Study overall: Peripheral blood was secured at the point of initial diagnosis, before any treatment.

RNA transcripts served as the template for amplifying TCR beta CDR3 regions. During a first-round RT-PCR of the TCR CDR3, the HTBI primer set was used. MiXCR was run by TCRdb on the multiplex PCR reads, yielding one entry per CDR3 protein. The sample lists more than 100,000 distinct CDR3 sequences, 45% to 50% occurring once. This clonotype came up many times. The junction departs from germline at one end; a sequencing error may be responsible. Graves' hyperthyroidism without ophthalmopathy progression within 18 months was termed stable. Uncontrolled infection, other autoimmune disease, pregnancy or lactation disqualified patients from enrolment. The authors took PBMCs from 10 ml fresh peripheral blood. The sequenced sample consisted of blood. This TCR derives from a man aged 40-50 years with Graves' hyperthyroidism.

In DNA form, the CDR3 reads TGTGCCAGCAGTCCCCAACAGGCCTCTTGGGCCAACGTCCTGACTTTC. The encoded protein is CASSPQQASWANVLTF. The chain couples TRBV12-3 or TRBV12-4 to TRBJ2-6; a weak D match, TRBD1 (5 bases). The CDR3 consists of 16 residues.